The T cell receptor (beta chain) described here comes from a study of shared clonotypes between healthy human individuals. Study information: Per donor, three plates held CD4 naive cells, three held CD4 memory, two held CD8 naive and one held CD8 memory.

The ends were cut back, 8 bases at V and 7 bases at J, with 12 bases in the middle. CDR3 length equals 11 residues. Germline lookup yields CDR1 MNHEY and CDR2 SVGAGI. Assay: immunoSEQ multiplex PCR; the TCRdb copy retains only in-frame clones and omits some. The table records about 990,000 clones, roughly 74% of them present only once. This clone has just a few counts. The sample comprised memory CD4+ T cells from PBMCs. The subset: CD45RA-negative fraction. V and J are TRBV6-5 and TRBJ2-7, with unresolved D. The sequence came from a man between 18 and 35 years old in good health. Some clones in this sample may be carry-over from other donors' samples. The CDR3 region is CASETRWEQYF. The DNA for the CDR3 is TGTGCCAGCGAGACCCGGTGGGAGCAGTACTTC.